This TCR beta chain was identified in a study of blood T cell repertoires in COVID-19. Study at large: From T cells, B-cell-depleted T cells, or PBMCs came the material, which was cDNA or gDNA.

In the source study's methods: Cell counts per sample came from amplifying reference gene primers. TCRdb's copy holds only in-frame clones and misses some; the assay was immunoSEQ multiplex PCR. That table is the source of V, J and clone size, and D and trimming were worked out from the DNA. The sample records approximately 110,000 clones, roughly 82% being singletons. V was clipped by 1 base and J by 2 bases; unmatched bases: 4. Per the germline V gene, CDR1 is SGHAT and CDR2 is FQNNGV. This CDR3 spans 15 amino acids. This sequence was found in a middle-aged woman with acute or convalescent COVID-19. The specimen was peripheral blood. The chain uses TRBV11-2 and TRBJ2-7; 8 nucleotides match TRBD1. The chain's CDR3 is CASSLGGTGPYEQYF. The CDR3 region has the DNA TGTGCCAGCAGCTTAGGGGGGACAGGCCCCTACGAGCAGTACTTC.